The clone carrying this TCR beta chain was seen repeatedly, ten times or more. The antigen is unknown. These data belong to a study of human T cells and chemical hapten exposure. The CDR3 covers 18 residues. Indicated time point: patch test 2, 6 weeks after DPC sensitization. This sample's treatment: therapeutic diphenylcyclopropenone sensitization with weekly scalp DPC. Study-level findings and limits: Counts of TCRs above 1 in 1000 frequency stayed unchanged with DPC sensitization. Among expanded TCRs, significantly more large CDR3 similarity clusters formed than among controls.

TCRdb re-called the RACE reads with MiXCR, one entry per CDR3 protein. The sample holds 65,000 to 95,000 distinct CDR3 sequences, around 7% seen once. The chain has TRBV21-1 and TRBJ2-7; the DNA was not used to check the table's D call, TRBD2. TRBV21-1 is annotated as a pseudogene. This specimen was whole blood, taken in connection with sensitization to the hapten diphenylcyclopropenone (DPC). The sequence derives from a woman in her 30s with alopecia areata. Some clones in this sample may be carry-over from other donors' samples. The CDR3: CASSKELKTLKGEDEQYF. CDR3 DNA sequence: TGTGCCAGCAGCAAAGAGTTAAAAACGCTCAAAGGGGAGGACGAGCAGTACTTC.